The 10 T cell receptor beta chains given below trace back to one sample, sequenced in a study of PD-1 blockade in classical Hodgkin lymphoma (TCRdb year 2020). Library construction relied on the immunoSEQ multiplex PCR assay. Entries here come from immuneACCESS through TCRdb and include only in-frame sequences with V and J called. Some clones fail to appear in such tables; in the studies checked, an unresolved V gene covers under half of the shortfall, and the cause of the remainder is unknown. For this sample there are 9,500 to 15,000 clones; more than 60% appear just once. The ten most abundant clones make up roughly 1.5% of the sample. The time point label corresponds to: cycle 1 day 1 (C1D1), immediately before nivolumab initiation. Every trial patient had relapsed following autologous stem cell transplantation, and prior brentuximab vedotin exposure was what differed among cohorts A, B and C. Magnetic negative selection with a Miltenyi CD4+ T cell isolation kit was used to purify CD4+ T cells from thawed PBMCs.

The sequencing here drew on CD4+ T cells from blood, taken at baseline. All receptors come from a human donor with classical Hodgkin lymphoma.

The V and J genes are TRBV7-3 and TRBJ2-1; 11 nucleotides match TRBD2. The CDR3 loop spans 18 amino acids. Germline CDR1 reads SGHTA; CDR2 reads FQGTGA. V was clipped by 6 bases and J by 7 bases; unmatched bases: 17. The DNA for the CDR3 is TGTGCCAGCAGAAGCTCCCCCCGTAGCGGGGGGGCCCCTAATGAGCAGTTCTTC. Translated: CASRSSPRSGGAPNEQFF.

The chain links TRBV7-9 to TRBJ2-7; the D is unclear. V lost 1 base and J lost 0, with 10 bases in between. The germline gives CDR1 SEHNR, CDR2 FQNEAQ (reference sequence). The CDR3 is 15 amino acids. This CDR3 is CASSLVGPPSYEQYF. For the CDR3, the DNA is TGTGCCAGCAGCTTAGTAGGACCCCCCTCCTACGAGCAGTACTTC.

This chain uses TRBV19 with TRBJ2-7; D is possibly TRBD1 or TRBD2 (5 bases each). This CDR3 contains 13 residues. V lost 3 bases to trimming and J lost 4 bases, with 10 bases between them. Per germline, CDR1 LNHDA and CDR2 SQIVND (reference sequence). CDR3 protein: CASSIGGTYEQYF. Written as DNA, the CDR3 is TGTGCCAGTAGTATTGGGGGTACTTACGAGCAGTACTTC.

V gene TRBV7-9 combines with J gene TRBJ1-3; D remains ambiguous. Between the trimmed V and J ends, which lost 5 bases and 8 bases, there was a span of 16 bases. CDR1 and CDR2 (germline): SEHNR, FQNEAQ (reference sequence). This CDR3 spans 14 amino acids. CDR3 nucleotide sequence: TGTGCCAGCAGCCCCAGCCGGGGTAGGTACACCATATATTTT. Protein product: CASSPSRGRYTIYF.

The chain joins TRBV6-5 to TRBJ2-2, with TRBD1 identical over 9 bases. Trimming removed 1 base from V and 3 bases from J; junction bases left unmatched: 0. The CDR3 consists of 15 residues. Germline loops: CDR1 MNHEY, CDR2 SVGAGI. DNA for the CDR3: TGTGCCAGCAGTTACTGGACAGGGGACACCGGGGAGCTGTTTTTT. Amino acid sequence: CASSYWTGDTGELFF.

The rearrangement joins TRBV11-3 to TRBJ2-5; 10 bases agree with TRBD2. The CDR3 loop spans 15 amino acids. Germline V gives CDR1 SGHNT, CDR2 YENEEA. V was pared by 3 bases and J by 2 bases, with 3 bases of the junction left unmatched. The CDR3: CASSFSGGPQETQYF. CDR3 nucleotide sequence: TGTGCCAGCAGCTTTAGCGGGGGGCCGCAAGAGACCCAGTACTTC.

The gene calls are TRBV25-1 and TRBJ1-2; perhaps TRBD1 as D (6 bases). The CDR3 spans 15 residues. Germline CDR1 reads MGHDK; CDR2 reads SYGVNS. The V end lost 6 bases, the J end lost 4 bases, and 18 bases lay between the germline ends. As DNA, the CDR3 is TGTGCCAGCAGATCAAACCCCGGGGGGCCCTATGGCTACACCTTC. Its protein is CASRSNPGGPYGYTF.

The CDR3 region has the DNA TGTGCCAGCAGCTTAAATCGGGACAGCCCCTACGAGCAGTACTTC. This translates into CASSLNRDSPYEQYF. V gene TRBV7-6 combines with J gene TRBJ2-7; 7 bases map to TRBD1. The germline CDR1 and CDR2 sequences are SGHVS and FNYEAQ. Germline trimming cut 2 bases from V and 2 bases from J; bases unmatched to any gene: 6. The CDR3 runs to 15 residues. Full variable domain (rest looked up from reference TRBV7-6 and TRBJ2-7): GAGVSQSPRYKVTKRGQDVALRCDPISGHVSLYWYRQALGQGPEFLTYFNYEAQQDKSGLPNDRFSAERPEGSISTLTIQRTEQRDSAMYRCASSLNRDSPYEQYFGPGTRLTVT.

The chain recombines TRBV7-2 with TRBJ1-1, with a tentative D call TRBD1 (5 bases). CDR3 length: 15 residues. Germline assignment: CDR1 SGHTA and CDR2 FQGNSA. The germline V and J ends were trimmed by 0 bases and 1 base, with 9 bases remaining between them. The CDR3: CASSLALTANTEAFF. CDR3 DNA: TGTGCCAGCAGCTTAGCCCTGACAGCGAACACTGAAGCTTTCTTT.

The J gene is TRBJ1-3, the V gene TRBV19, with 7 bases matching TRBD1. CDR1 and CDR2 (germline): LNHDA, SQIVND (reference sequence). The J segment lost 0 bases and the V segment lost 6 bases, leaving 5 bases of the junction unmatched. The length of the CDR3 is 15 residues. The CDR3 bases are TGTGCCAGTAGCGAACAGGGGTACTCTGGAAACACCATATATTTT. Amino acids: CASSEQGYSGNTIYF.